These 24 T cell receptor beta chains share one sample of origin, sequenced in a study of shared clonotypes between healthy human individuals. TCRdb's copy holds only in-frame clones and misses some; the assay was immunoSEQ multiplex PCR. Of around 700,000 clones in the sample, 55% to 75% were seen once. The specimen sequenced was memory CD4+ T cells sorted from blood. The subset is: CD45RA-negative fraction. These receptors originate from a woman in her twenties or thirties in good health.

Here the CDR3 reads CASRPSPRDAYEQYF. The CDR3, as DNA: TGTGCCAGTAGGCCATCTCCTCGAGACGCCTACGAGCAGTACTTC. The chain is built from TRBV19 and TRBJ2-7; the D is unclear. The CDR3 length is 15 residues. Germline V gives CDR1 LNHDA, CDR2 SQIVND (reference sequence). V shed 6 bases and J shed 2 bases, with 17 bases lying between them. Full variable domain (outside the CDR3, taken from reference TRBV19 and TRBJ2-7): DGGITQSPKYLFRKEGQNVTLSCEQNLNHDAMYWYRQDPGQGLRLIYYSQIVNDFQKGDIAEGYSVSREKKESFPLTVTSAQKNPTAFYLCASRPSPRDAYEQYFGPGTRLTVT.

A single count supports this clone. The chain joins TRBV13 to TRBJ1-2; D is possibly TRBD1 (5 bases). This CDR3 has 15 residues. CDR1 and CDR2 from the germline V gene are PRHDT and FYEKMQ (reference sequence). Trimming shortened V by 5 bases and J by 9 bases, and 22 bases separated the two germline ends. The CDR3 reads CASSLGGIGRRSYTF. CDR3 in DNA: TGTGCCAGCAGCCTCGGGGGGATAGGGCGAAGAAGCTACACCTTC.

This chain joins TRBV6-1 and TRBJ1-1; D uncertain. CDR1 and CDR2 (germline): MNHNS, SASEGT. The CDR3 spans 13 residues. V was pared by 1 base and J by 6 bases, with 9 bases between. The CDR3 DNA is TGTGCCAGCAGTGAAGACAGAAGGGCTGAAGCTTTCTTT. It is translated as CASSEDRRAEAFF.

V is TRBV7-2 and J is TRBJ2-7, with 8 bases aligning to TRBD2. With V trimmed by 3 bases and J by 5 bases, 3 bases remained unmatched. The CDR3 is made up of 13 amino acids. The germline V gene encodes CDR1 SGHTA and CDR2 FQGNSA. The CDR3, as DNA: TGTGCCAGCAGCTTTACTAGCGGAAACGAGCAGTACTTC. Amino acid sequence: CASSFTSGNEQYF.

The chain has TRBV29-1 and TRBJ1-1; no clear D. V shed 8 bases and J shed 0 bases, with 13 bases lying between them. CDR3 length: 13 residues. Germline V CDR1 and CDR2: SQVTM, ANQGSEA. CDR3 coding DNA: TGCAGCACCCAGGCAGCCATGAACACTGAAGCTTTCTTT. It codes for CSTQAAMNTEAFF.

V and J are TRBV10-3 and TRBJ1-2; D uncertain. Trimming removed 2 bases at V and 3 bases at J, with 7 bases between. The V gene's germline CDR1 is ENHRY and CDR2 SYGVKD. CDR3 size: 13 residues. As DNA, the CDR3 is TGTGCCATCAGTGAGAGGCAGGACTATGGCTACACCTTC. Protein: CAISERQDYGYTF.

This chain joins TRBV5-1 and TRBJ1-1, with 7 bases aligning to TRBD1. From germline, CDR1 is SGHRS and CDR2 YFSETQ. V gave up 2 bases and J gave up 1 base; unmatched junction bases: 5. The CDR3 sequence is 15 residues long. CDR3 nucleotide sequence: TGCGCCAGCAGCTTAACACAGGGGAGGAACACTGAAGCTTTCTTT. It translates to CASSLTQGRNTEAFF.

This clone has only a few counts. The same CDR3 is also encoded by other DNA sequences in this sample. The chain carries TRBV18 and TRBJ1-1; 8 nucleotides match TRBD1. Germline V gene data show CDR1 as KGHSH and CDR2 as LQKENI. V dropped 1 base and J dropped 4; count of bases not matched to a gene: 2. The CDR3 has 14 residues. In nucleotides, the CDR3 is TGTGCCAGCTCACCACTCGACAGGGGCACTGAAGCTTTCTTT. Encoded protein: CASSPLDRGTEAFF.

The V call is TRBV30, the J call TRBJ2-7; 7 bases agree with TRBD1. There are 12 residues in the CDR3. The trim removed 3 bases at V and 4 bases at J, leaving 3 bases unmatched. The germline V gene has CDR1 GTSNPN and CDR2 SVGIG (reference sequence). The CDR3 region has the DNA TGTGCCTGGAGCGTGACAGGGTACGAGCAGTACTTC. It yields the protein CAWSVTGYEQYF. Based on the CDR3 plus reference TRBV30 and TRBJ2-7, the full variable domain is SQTIHQWPATLVQPVGSPLSLECTVEGTSNPNLYWYRQAAGRGLQLLFYSVGIGQISSEVPQNLSASRPQDRQFILSSKKLLLSDSGFYLCAWSVTGYEQYFGPGTRLTVT.

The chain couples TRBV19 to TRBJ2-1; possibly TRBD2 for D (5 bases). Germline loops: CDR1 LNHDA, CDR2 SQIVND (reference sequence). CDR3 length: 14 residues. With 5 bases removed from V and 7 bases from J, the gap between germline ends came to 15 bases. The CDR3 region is CASSAIDGNNEQFF. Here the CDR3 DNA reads TGTGCCAGTAGTGCGATCGACGGGAATAATGAGCAGTTCTTC.

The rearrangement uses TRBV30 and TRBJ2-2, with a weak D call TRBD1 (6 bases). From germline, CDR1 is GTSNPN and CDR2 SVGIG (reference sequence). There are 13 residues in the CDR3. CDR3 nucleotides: TGTGCTTCTGAGTCCTTAAGGGACAGGGAGCTGTTTTTT. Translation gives CASESLRDRELFF.

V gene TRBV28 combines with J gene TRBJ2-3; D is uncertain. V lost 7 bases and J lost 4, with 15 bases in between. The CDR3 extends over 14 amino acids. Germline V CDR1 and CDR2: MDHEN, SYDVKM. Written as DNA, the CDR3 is TGTGCCAGCAAGGGCGGAGCTAAGCCAGATACGCAGTATTTT. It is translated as CASKGGAKPDTQYF.

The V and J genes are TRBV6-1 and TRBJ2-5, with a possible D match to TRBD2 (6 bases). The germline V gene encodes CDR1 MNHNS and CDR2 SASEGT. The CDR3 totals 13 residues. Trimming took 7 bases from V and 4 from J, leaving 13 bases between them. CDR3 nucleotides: TGTGCCAGCAATGAGTGGGGAGGAGAGACCCAGTACTTC. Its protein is CASNEWGGETQYF.

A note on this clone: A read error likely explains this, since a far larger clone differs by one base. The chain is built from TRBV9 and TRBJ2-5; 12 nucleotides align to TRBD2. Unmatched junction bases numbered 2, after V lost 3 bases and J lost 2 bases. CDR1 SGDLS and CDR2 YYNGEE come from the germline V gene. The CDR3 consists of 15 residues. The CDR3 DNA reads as TGTGCCAGCAGCGCCGGACTAGCGGGGCAAGAGACCCAGTACTTC. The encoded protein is CASSAGLAGQETQYF. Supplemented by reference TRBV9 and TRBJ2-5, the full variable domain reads DSGVTQTPKHLITATGQRVTLRCSPRSGDLSVYWYQQSLDQGLQFLIQYYNGEERAKGNILERFSAQQFPDLHSELNLSSLELGDSALYFCASSAGLAGQETQYFGPGTRLLVL.

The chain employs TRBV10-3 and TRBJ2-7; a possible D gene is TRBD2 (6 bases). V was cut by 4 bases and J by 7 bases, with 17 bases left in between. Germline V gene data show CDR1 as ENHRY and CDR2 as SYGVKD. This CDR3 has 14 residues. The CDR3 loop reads CAISGRELGGEQYF. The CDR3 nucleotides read TGTGCCATCAGTGGCCGGGAGTTAGGCGGGGAGCAGTACTTC.

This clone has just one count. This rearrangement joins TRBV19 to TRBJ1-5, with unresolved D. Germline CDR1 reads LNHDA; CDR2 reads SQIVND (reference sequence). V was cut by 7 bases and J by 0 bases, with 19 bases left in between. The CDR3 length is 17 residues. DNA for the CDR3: TGTGCCAGTATTCCGTCATGGGGTAGCAATAGCAATCAGCCCCAGCATTTT. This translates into CASIPSWGSNSNQPQHF.

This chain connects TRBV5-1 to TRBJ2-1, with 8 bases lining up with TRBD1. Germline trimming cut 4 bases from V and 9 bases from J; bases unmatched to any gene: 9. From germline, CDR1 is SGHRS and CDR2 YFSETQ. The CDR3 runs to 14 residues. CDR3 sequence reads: CASSRPGQAGEQFF. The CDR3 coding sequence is TGCGCCAGCAGCAGACCGGGACAGGCGGGTGAGCAGTTCTTC. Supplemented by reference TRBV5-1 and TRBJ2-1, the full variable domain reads KAGVTQTPRYLIKTRGQQVTLSCSPISGHRSVSWYQQTPGQGLQFLFEYFSETQRNKGNFPGRFSGRQFSNSRSEMNVSTLELGDSALYLCASSRPGQAGEQFFGPGTRLTVL.

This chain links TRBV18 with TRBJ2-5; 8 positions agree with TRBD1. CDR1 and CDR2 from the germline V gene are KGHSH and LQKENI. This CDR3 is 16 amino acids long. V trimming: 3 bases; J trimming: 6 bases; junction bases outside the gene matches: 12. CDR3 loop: CASSPGMRTGSQTQYF. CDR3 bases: TGTGCCAGCTCACCCGGGATGAGGACAGGGAGTCAGACCCAGTACTTC.

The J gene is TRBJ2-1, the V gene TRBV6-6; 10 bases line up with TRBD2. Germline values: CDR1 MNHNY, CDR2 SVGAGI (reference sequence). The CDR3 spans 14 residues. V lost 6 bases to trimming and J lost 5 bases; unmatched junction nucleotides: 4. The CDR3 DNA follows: TGTGCCAGCAGCGCCAGCGGGAGGGACAATGAGCAGTTCTTC. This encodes CASSASGRDNEQFF.

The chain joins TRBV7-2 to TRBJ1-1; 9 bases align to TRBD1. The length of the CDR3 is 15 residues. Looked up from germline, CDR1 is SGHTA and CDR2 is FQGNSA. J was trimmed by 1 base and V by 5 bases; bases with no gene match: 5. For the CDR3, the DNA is TGTGCCAGCAGCGTCCAGGGACAGGGGAACACTGAAGCTTTCTTT. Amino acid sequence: CASSVQGQGNTEAFF. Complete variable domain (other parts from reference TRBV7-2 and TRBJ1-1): GAGVSQSPSNKVTEKGKDVELRCDPISGHTALYWYRQSLGQGLEFLIYFQGNSAPDKSGLPSDRFSAERTGGSVSTLTIQRTQQEDSAVYLCASSVQGQGNTEAFFGQGTRLTVV.

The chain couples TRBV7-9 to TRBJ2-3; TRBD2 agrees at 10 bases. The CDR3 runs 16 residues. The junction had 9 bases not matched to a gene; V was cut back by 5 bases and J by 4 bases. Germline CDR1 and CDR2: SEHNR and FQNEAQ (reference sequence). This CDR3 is CASSADLAGAADTQYF. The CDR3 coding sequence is TGTGCCAGCAGCGCCGACCTAGCGGGAGCGGCAGATACGCAGTATTTT.

For the CDR3, the DNA is TGTGCCTGGAGTGTAGGGCCCGAGCAGTACTTC. Translated: CAWSVGPEQYF. This chain joins TRBV30 and TRBJ2-7; D gene uncertain. Germline CDR1 and CDR2: GTSNPN and SVGIG (reference sequence). The germline V and J ends were trimmed by 0 bases and 6 bases, with 6 bases remaining between them. CDR3 length: 11 amino acids.

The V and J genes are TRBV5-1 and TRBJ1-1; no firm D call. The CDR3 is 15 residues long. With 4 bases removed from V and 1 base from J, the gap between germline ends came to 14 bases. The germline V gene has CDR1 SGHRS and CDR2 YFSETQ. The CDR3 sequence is CASSPRGERNTEAFF. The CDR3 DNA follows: TGCGCCAGCAGCCCCCGTGGAGAAAGGAACACTGAAGCTTTCTTT. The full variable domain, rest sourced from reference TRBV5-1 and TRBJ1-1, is KAGVTQTPRYLIKTRGQQVTLSCSPISGHRSVSWYQQTPGQGLQFLFEYFSETQRNKGNFPGRFSGRQFSNSRSEMNVSTLELGDSALYLCASSPRGERNTEAFFGQGTRLTVV.

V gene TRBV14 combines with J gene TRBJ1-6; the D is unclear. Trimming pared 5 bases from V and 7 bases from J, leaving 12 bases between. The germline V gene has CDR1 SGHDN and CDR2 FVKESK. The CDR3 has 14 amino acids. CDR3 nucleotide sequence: TGTGCCAGCAGCAAAAAGATTGAAAATTCACCCCTCCACTTT. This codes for CASSKKIENSPLHF.